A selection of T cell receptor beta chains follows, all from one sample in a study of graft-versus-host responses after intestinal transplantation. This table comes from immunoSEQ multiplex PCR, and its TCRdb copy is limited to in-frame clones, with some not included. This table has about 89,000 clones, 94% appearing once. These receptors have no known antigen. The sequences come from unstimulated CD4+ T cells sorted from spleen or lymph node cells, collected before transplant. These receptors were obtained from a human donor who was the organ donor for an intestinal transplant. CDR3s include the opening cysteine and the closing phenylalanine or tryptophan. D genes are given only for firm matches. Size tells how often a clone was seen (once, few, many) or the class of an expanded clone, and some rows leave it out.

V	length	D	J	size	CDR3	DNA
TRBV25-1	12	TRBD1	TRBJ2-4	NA	CASSDRDRPQYF	TGTGCCAGCAGCGATCGGGACAGACCACAGTACTTC
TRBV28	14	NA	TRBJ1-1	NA	CASSFRGGRAEAFF	TGTGCCAGCAGCTTCAGGGGCGGGAGGGCTGAAGCTTTCTTT
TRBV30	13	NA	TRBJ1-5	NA	CAWKQGNNQPQHF	TGTGCCTGGAAACAGGGAAACAATCAGCCCCAGCATTTT
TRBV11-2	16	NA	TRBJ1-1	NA	CASSARDGRSYTEAFF	TGTGCCAGCAGCGCAAGAGACGGGAGGTCATACACTGAAGCTTTCTTT
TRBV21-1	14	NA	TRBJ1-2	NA	CASSGRRFFDGYTF	TGTGCCAGCAGTGGACGTCGGTTTTTTGATGGCTACACCTTC
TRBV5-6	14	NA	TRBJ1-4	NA	CASSLARPPGILFF	TGTGCCAGCAGCTTGGCCCGGCCTCCCGGTATCCTGTTTTTT
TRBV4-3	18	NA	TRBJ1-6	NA	CASSQELGPGRLPFPLHF	TGCGCCAGCAGCCAAGAATTGGGGCCAGGGCGACTACCTTTCCCCCTCCACTTT
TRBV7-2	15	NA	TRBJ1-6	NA	CASSLGGASNSPLHF	TGTGCCAGCAGCTTAGGGGGGGCGAGCAATTCACCCCTCCACTTT
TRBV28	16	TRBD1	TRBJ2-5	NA	CASSSGQGAIWETQYF	TGTGCCAGCAGTTCGGGACAGGGGGCGATTTGGGAGACCCAGTACTTC
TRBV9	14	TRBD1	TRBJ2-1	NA	CASSAGTAYNEQFF	TGTGCCAGCAGCGCCGGGACAGCCTACAATGAGCAGTTCTTC
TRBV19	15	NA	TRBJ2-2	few	CASNFGSKNTGELFF	TGTGCCAGTAATTTTGGCAGTAAGAACACCGGGGAGCTGTTTTTT
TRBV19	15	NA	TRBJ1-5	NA	CASSILQGGNQPQHF	TGTGCCAGTAGTATTTTACAGGGCGGCAATCAGCCCCAGCATTTT
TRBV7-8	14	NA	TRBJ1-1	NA	CASSWGTVNTEAFF	TGTGCCAGCAGCTGGGGGACGGTGAACACTGAAGCTTTCTTT
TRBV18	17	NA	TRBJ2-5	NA	CASSPVGFGGGQETQYF	TGTGCCAGCTCACCTGTCGGTTTCGGGGGTGGACAAGAGACCCAGTACTTC
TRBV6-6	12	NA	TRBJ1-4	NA	CATGEGPEKLFF	TGTGCGACGGGCGAGGGGCCTGAAAAACTGTTTTTT
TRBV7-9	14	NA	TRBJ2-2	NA	CASTLTGNTGELFF	TGTGCCAGCACACTGACAGGGAACACCGGGGAGCTGTTTTTT
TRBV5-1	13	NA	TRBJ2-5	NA	CASSFRFGETQYF	NA
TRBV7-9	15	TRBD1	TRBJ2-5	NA	CASSFGAGGQETQYF	TGTGCCAGCAGCTTTGGGGCAGGGGGACAAGAGACCCAGTACTTC
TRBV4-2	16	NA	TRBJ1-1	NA	CASSQDRGTPNTEAFF	TGTGCCAGCAGCCAAGATAGGGGGACACCGAACACTGAAGCTTTCTTT
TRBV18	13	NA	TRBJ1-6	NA	CASTREFNSPLHF	TGTGCCAGCACCAGGGAATTTAATTCACCCCTCCACTTT
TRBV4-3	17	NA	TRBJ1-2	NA	CASSQDIGPGFASGYTF	TGCGCCAGCAGCCAAGATATAGGGCCGGGATTCGCCTCTGGCTACACCTTC
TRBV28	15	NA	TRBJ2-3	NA	CASSLAPGFTDTQYF	TGTGCCAGCAGTTTGGCTCCGGGGTTCACAGATACGCAGTATTTT
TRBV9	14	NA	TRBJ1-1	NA	CASSVASENTEAFF	TGTGCCAGCAGCGTAGCTTCAGAAAACACTGAAGCTTTCTTT
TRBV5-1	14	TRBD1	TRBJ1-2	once	CASSSLGTVNISTF	TGCGCCAGCAGCTCATTAGGGACAGTGAATATCTCCACCTTC
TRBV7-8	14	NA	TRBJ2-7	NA	CASSRAPTGYEQYF	TGTGCCAGCAGCCGAGCACCGACAGGCTACGAGCAGTACTTC
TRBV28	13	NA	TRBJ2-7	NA	CASSRMEYSEQYF	TGTGCCAGCAGTCGCATGGAGTACAGCGAGCAGTACTTC
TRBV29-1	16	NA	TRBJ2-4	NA	CSVELAFRQAKNIQYF	TGCAGCGTTGAATTGGCCTTTAGGCAGGCCAAAAACATTCAGTACTTC
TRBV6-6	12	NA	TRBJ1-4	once	CASSFQGGTLFF	TGTGCCAGCAGTTTCCAAGGGGGGACGCTGTTTTTT
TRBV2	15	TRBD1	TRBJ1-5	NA	CASSKTGSPNQPQHF	TGTGCCAGCAGTAAGACAGGGAGCCCGAATCAGCCCCAGCATTTT
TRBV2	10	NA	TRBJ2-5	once	CASSQETQYF	TGTGCCAGCAGCCAAGAGACCCAGTACTTC
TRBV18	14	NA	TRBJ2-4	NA	CASSPATGGNIQYF	TGTGCCAGCTCACCAGCCACTGGGGGAAACATTCAGTACTTC
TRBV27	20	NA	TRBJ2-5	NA	CASSSLYLLERAGEGETQYF	TGTGCCAGCAGTTCCCTCTATCTCCTCGAACGAGCAGGGGAGGGAGAGACCCAGTACTTC
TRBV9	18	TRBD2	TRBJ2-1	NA	CASSVVGSGGPTTNEQFF	TGTGCCAGCAGCGTAGTTGGTAGCGGGGGCCCCACTACGAATGAGCAGTTCTTC
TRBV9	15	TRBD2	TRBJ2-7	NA	CASSVAAGYRDEQYF	TGTGCCAGCAGCGTAGCAGCGGGGTATAGGGACGAGCAGTACTTC
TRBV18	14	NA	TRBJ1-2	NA	CASSPLDGNYGYTF	TGTGCCAGCTCACCCCTTGATGGGAACTATGGCTACACCTTC
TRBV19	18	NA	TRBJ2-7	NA	CASSISGGQGPCSYEQYF	TGTGCCAGTAGTATTAGTGGGGGCCAGGGGCCCTGTTCCTACGAGCAGTACTTC
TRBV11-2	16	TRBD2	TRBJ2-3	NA	CASSLGTSGATDTQYF	TGTGCCAGCAGCCTCGGGACTAGCGGGGCCACAGATACGCAGTATTTT
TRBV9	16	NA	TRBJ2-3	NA	CASSVEGGSPSDTQYF	TGTGCCAGCAGCGTAGAGGGGGGTAGCCCTTCAGATACGCAGTATTTT
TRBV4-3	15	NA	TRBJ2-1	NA	CASSQEGGRNNEQFF	TGCGCCAGCAGCCAAGAGGGGGGGCGGAACAATGAGCAGTTCTTC
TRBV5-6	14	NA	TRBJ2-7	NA	CASTSLPNPYEQYF	TGTGCCAGCACCTCCTTGCCGAACCCCTACGAGCAGTACTTC
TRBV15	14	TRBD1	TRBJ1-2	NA	CATSREAGGLGYTF	TGTGCCACCAGCAGAGAAGCAGGGGGCTTAGGCTACACCTTC
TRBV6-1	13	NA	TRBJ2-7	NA	CASSEGLGGRQYF	TGTGCCAGCAGTGAAGGGTTGGGGGGAAGGCAGTACTTC
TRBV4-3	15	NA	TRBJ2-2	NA	CASSQVRGNTGELFF	TGCGCCAGCAGCCAAGTTCGGGGGAACACCGGGGAGCTGTTTTTT
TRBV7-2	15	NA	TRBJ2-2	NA	CASSFPGLLTGELFF	TGTGCCAGCAGCTTCCCGGGACTTTTAACCGGGGAGCTGTTTTTT
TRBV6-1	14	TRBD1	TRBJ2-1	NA	CASSGQAAMVEQFF	TGTGCCAGCAGCGGACAGGCCGCTATGGTTGAGCAGTTCTTC
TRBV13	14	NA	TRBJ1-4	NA	CASSLLGPNEKLFF	TGTGCCAGCAGCTTATTGGGTCCTAATGAAAAACTGTTTTTT
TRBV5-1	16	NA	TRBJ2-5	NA	CASSWGTGSRTETQYF	TGCGCCAGCAGCTGGGGGACTGGATCAAGGACGGAGACCCAGTACTTC
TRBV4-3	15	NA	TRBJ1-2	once	CASSQPGPGGYGYTF	TGCGCCAGCAGCCAACCGGGACCGGGGGGCTATGGCTACACCTTC
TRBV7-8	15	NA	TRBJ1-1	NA	CASSSETGANTEAFF	TGTGCCAGCAGCTCGGAGACAGGAGCGAACACTGAAGCTTTCTTT
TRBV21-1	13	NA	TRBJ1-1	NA	CASSRTAALEAFF	TGTGCCAGCAGCCGGACCGCCGCACTTGAAGCTTTCTTT
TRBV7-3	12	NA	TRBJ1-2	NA	CASSLIQFRDTF	TGTGCCAGCAGCTTAATTCAGTTTAGGGACACCTTC